This entry describes one T cell receptor beta chain. Data came from immunoSEQ multiplex PCR; TCRdb stores just in-frame clones and leaves some out. The table shows tens of thousands of clones, with approximately 83% occurring only once. J lost 9 bases, V lost 5 bases, and 8 bases had no gene match. This CDR3 region has 15 residues. Germline values: CDR1 SGHTA, CDR2 FQGNSA. The sample comes from a study of Tregs in tolerant kidney transplant recipients. Sequencing used Tregs from blood, obtained before the transplant. The clonotype was recovered from a human donor who received a combined kidney and bone marrow transplant. The rearrangement uses TRBV7-2 and TRBJ2-1, with TRBD2 identical over 12 bases. CDR3 DNA sequence: TGTGCCAGCAGCGAGACTAGCGGGAGCATTGGTGAGCAGTTCTTC. Translating gives CASSETSGSIGEQFF.